Sequencing of this T cell receptor (beta chain) was carried out in a study of control samples from healthy donors and cancer patients. The CDR3 loop spans 15 amino acids. V lost 6 bases, J lost 3 bases, and 17 bases lay in between. The germline V gene encodes CDR1 MNHEY and CDR2 SMNVEV (reference sequence). Sequencing used immunoSEQ multiplex PCR; TCRdb keeps in-frame clones, though not all of them. Of approximately 58,000 clones detected, more than 75% appear once; the ten largest clones hold 12%. The rearrangement links TRBV27 to TRBJ1-1, with D tentatively TRBD1 (6 bases). This clonotype was obtained from a woman in her sixties with lung cancer. Input material: PBMCs. This CDR3 reads CASRGTGWRDTEAFF. CDR3 in DNA: TGTGCCAGCAGGGGCACAGGGTGGAGAGACACTGAAGCTTTCTTT.